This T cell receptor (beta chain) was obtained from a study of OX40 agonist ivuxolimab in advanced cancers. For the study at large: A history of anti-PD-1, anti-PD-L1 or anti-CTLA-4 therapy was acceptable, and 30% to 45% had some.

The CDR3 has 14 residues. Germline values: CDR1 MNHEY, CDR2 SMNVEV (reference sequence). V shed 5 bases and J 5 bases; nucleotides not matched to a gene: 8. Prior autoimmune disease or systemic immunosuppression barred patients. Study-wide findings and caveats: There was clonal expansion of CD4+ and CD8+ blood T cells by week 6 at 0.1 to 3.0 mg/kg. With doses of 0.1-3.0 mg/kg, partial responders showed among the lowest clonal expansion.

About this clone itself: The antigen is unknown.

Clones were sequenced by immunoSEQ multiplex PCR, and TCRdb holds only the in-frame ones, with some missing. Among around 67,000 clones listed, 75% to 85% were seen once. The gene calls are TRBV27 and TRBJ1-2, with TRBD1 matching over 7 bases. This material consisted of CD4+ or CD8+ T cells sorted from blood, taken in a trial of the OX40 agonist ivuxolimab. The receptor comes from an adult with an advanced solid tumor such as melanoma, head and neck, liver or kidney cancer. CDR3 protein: CASSPSTGIYGYTF. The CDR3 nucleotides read TGTGCCAGCAGTCCGTCGACAGGGATTTATGGCTACACCTTC.